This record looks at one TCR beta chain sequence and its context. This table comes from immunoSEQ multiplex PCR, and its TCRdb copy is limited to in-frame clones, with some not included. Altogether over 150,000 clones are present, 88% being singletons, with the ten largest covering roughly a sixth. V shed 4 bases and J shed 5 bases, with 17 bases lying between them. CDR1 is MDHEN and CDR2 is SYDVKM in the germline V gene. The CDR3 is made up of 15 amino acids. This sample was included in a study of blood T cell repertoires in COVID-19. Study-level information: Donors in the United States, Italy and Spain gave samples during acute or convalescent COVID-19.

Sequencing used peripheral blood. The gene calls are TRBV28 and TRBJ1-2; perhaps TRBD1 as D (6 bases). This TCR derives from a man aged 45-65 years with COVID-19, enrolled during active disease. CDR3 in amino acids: CASSSVEGVWYGYTF. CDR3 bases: TGTGCCAGCAGTTCCGTTGAGGGGGTGTGGTATGGCTACACCTTC.